Listed below are T cell receptor beta chains from one sample, sequenced in a study of blood T cell repertoires in COVID-19. Libraries were prepared by immunoSEQ multiplex PCR; TCRdb keeps only in-frame clonotypes and omits some of them. The sample lists a few hundred thousand clones, about 85% occurring once. The sample taken for sequencing was peripheral blood. The receptors stem from an elderly woman with active or convalescent COVID-19. Each CDR3 is given with its conserved first and last residue. A D gene is named only where the DNA matches it firmly. Clone size is not always given. Where it is, it says once, few, many or a class for expanded clones.

d_gene	v_gene	j_gene	abundance	CDR3nt	CDR3aa
-	TRBV2	TRBJ1-4	-	TGTGCCAGCAGTGTCAACAGTGAAAAACTGTTTTTT	CASSVNSEKLFF
-	TRBV6-2/TRBV6-3	TRBJ1-2	once	TGTGCCAGCAGTTACACCAGAGGTTATGGCTACACCTTC	CASSYTRGYGYTF
-	TRBV7-8	TRBJ2-7	-	TGTGCCAGCAGCTTAATTTTTCAGGGCCCCTACGAGCAGTACTTC	CASSLIFQGPYEQYF
-	TRBV7-9	TRBJ1-4	few	TGTGCCAGCAGCTCGGAGCGGGCCGAAGCAACTGCAACTAATGAAAAACTGTTTTTT	CASSSERAEATATNEKLFF
-	TRBV4-1	TRBJ1-1	-	TGCGCCAGCAGCCATCGCCCCCCGGGCAGCGGAGGATTGAACACTGAAGCTTTCTTT	CASSHRPPGSGGLNTEAFF
-	TRBV4-3	TRBJ2-7	-	TGCGCCAGCAGCCAAGATCAAGACAGTGCCTACGAGCAGTACTTC	CASSQDQDSAYEQYF
-	TRBV21-1	TRBJ1-2	-	TGTGCCAGCAGCCCTCCCGGGGGGGGGAACGATGGCTACACCTTC	CASSPPGGGNDGYTF
-	TRBV14	TRBJ2-3	-	TGTGCCAGCAGCTTGTTTAGTACAGATACGCAGTATTTT	CASSLFSTDTQYF
-	TRBV6-5	TRBJ2-1	-	TGTGCCAGCAGAAACGGAGGCTCCTACAATGAGCAGTTCTTC	CASRNGGSYNEQFF
-	TRBV15	TRBJ1-1	-	TGTGCCACCAGCAGGGGCGGGGAGGAAGCTTTCTTT	CATSRGGEEAFF
TRBD2	TRBV7-2	TRBJ2-1	-	TGTGCCAGCAGCTTTAGCGGGAGTTTCTACAATGAGCAGTTCTTC	CASSFSGSFYNEQFF
TRBD1	TRBV2	TRBJ1-2	once	TGTGCCAGCAGTCGGGACAGGGGGTTAGATGGCTACACCTTC	CASSRDRGLDGYTF
TRBD1	TRBV6-5	TRBJ1-1	-	TGTGCCAGCAGTAGGGACAGGGGGAACACTGAAGCTTTCTTT	CASSRDRGNTEAFF
TRBD1	TRBV28	TRBJ2-7	-	TGTGCCAGCAGTCCCCCCGGCAGGGGGCTGTACGAGCAGTACTTC	CASSPPGRGLYEQYF
TRBD1	TRBV25-1	TRBJ1-1	-	TGTGCCAGCAGTGATTCTAGGGACAGCTCTGAAGCTTTCTTT	CASSDSRDSSEAFF
TRBD2	TRBV6-5	TRBJ2-1	-	TGTGCCAGCAGCTCCGGGACTAGAGCGCTCAATGAGCAGTTCTTC	CASSSGTRALNEQFF
TRBD2	TRBV27	TRBJ2-5	-	TGTGCCAGCAGTTCGACTAGCGGGGGGGGGACATTGGGAGATAGGACCCAGTACTTC	CASSSTSGGGTLGDRTQYF
-	TRBV19	TRBJ2-3	-	TGTGCCAGCGGGAGGGGACAGGGATACACAGATACGCAGTATTTT	CASGRGQGYTDTQYF
-	TRBV15	TRBJ2-1	-	TGTGCCACCAGCAGAGATCTCGGGGCCTACAATGAGCAGTTCTTC	CATSRDLGAYNEQFF
-	TRBV7-9	TRBJ2-1	-	TGTGCCAGCAGCCCCCGGCGGTACAATGAGCAGTTCTTC	CASSPRRYNEQFF
-	TRBV5-1	TRBJ2-4	-	TGCGCCAGCAACCCAGACCAGGGGAACATTCAGTACTTC	CASNPDQGNIQYF
TRBD1	TRBV6-5	TRBJ2-7	-	TGTGCCAGCAGTTACTCCTTGGACAGGTCTTTTGGGGAGCAGTACTTC	CASSYSLDRSFGEQYF
-	TRBV19	TRBJ2-7	-	TGTGCCAGTAGTATTGCGGGCCCGGACGGCTACGAGCAGTACTTC	CASSIAGPDGYEQYF
TRBD1	TRBV28	TRBJ2-2	-	TGTGCCAGCAGCCTCGCGGGACAGGGTCTCTCCGGGGAGCTGTTTTTT	CASSLAGQGLSGELFF
TRBD2	TRBV10-3	TRBJ2-7	-	TGTGCCATCAGTGGGGGGACTAGCGGGGCCCTACGCGAGCAGTACTTC	CAISGGTSGALREQYF
TRBD1	TRBV7-2	TRBJ2-1	-	TGTGCCAGCAGCTTAGGACAGGGTAGTCACAATGAGCAGTTCTTC	CASSLGQGSHNEQFF
TRBD2	TRBV30	TRBJ2-4	-	TGTGCCTGGAGTCGGGGGGGCCAAAACATTCAGTACTTC	CAWSRGGQNIQYF
TRBD1	TRBV5-6	TRBJ1-5	-	TGTGCCAGCAGCTTGGGATGGACAGGGGGCGCGAGCAATCAGCCCCAGCATTTT	CASSLGWTGGASNQPQHF
-	TRBV5-1	TRBJ1-2	-	TGCGCCAGCAGCGCAGCAGCAGGGGTTCCTGGCTACACCTTC	CASSAAAGVPGYTF
-	TRBV5-1	TRBJ2-1	-	TGCGCCAGCAGCTTGGTTGCGGAGTCCTACAATGAGCAGTTCTTC	CASSLVAESYNEQFF
-	TRBV6-2/TRBV6-3	TRBJ1-5	-	TGTGCCAGCAGCCGAAGCCACAGGGCGAGCAATCAGCCCCAGCATTTT	CASSRSHRASNQPQHF
-	TRBV20-1	TRBJ1-2	-	TGCAGTGCTAGTCCGAAGGGGAAAGGGGCCCTCGACTATGGCTACACCTTC	CSASPKGKGALDYGYTF
-	TRBV7-2	TRBJ2-5	-	TGTGCCAGCAGCTTAAATCCTAGTCAGAAAGAGACCCAGTACTTC	CASSLNPSQKETQYF
-	TRBV5-1	TRBJ2-5	once	TGCGCCAGCAGCCCATCGGGAGGGGGCCGGGAGACCCAGTACTTC	CASSPSGGGRETQYF
TRBD2	TRBV7-2	TRBJ2-3	-	TGTGCCAGCAGCTTTTTAGCGGGGGGAGATACGCAGTATTTT	CASSFLAGGDTQYF
-	TRBV2	TRBJ2-6	-	TGTGCCAGCAGTGGTACTGTGGGGGCCAACGTCCTGACTTTC	CASSGTVGANVLTF
-	TRBV21-1	TRBJ1-2	-	TGTGCCAGCAGCAAAGACAAGAGGGGGCGCGGCTACACCTTC	CASSKDKRGRGYTF
TRBD1	TRBV15	TRBJ2-4	-	TGTGCCACCAGCAGAGATCCTTTATTTTCAGTGACAGGGGGCGACAAAAACATTCAGTACTTC	CATSRDPLFSVTGGDKNIQYF
TRBD2	TRBV9	TRBJ2-1	-	TGTGCCAGCAGCGTACATGGGAGTCGGTCTAGCGGGGGGGCCGGGGCCTACAATGAGCAGTTCTTC	CASSVHGSRSSGGAGAYNEQFF
-	TRBV7-9	TRBJ1-2	-	TGTGCCAGCAGCTTAGTGGCAGGGTTGAATGGCTACACCTTC	CASSLVAGLNGYTF
-	TRBV19	TRBJ2-3	-	TGTGCCAGTAGTATAGGCCTAGGAGATACGCAGTATTTT	CASSIGLGDTQYF
-	TRBV6-5	TRBJ1-2	-	TGTGCCAGTCAGGCTCGAAGAACTAACTATGGCTACACCTTC	CASQARRTNYGYTF
-	TRBV27	TRBJ2-2	-	TGTGCCAGCAGTTTGGGCAGAGTCACCGGGGAGCTGTTTTTT	CASSLGRVTGELFF
-	TRBV7-6	TRBJ1-6	-	TGTGCCAGCAGCTCTACCGGGACTAGGGTTGGCTCCTATAATTCACCCCTCCACTTT	CASSSTGTRVGSYNSPLHF
-	TRBV12-3/TRBV12-4	TRBJ1-2	-	TGTGCCAGCAGTTTCGCGGATAACTATGGCTACACCTTC	CASSFADNYGYTF
TRBD1	TRBV19	TRBJ2-7	once	TGTGCCAGTACCACCGGGGACAGTCAATACGAGCAGTACTTC	CASTTGDSQYEQYF
TRBD2	TRBV7-9	TRBJ2-7	-	TGTGCCAGCAGCTTCGGACTAGCGGCCTACGAGCAGTACTTC	CASSFGLAAYEQYF
-	TRBV28	TRBJ1-5	-	TGTGCCAGCAGCCCGATCGGCAGGGGCAGTATTAAGCCCCAGCATTTT	CASSPIGRGSIKPQHF
TRBD1	TRBV5-1	TRBJ2-7	-	TGCGCCAGCAGCTCCCAGACAGGGGCCCACGAGCAGTACTTC	CASSSQTGAHEQYF
-	TRBV7-2	TRBJ1-4	-	TGTGCCAGCAGCTTAGGGGGGCGCGAGGAAAAACTGTTTTTT	CASSLGGREEKLFF
-	TRBV5-1	TRBJ2-5	-	TGCGCCAGCAGCTTGGCGGTAATGTTCCAAGAGACCCAGTACTTC	CASSLAVMFQETQYF
-	TRBV14	TRBJ2-3	-	TGTGCCAGCAGCTGGGACTCCCATACGCAGTATTTT	CASSWDSHTQYF
-	TRBV10-1	TRBJ2-1	few	TGCGCCAGCAGTGAGAGGAGGGAAATGTACAATGAGCAGTTCTTC	CASSERREMYNEQFF
TRBD2	TRBV9	TRBJ2-3	-	TGTGCCAGCAGCGTGGCGGGGGGGCGCACAGATACGCAGTATTTT	CASSVAGGRTDTQYF
TRBD2	TRBV7-2	TRBJ2-3	-	TGTGCCAGCAGGTCTGGGACTAGCGGGAGGGCAGATACGCAGTATTTT	CASRSGTSGRADTQYF
-	TRBV2	TRBJ2-2	-	TGTGCCAGCAGTGAAGGGACATCGAACACCGGGGAGCTGTTTTTT	CASSEGTSNTGELFF